The 20 T cell receptor beta chains below were found in one sample sequenced in a study of T cell responses to AZD1222 COVID-19 vaccine. Data came from immunoSEQ multiplex PCR; TCRdb stores just in-frame clones and leaves some out. The sample contains about 75,000 clones, approximately 89% of which appear only once. This material consisted of peripheral blood, taken 28 days after the second dose of the MenACWY control vaccine. Source of these receptors: an adult who received the MenACWY meningococcal vaccine as a control.

The genes are TRBV5-1 and TRBJ2-3; 12 nucleotides agree with TRBD2. CDR3 length: 17 residues. V trimming: 4 bases; J trimming: 1 base; junction bases outside the gene matches: 7. Germline assignment: CDR1 SGHRS and CDR2 YFSETQ. The CDR3 protein is CASSLGLAGLRTDTQYF. As DNA, the CDR3 is TGCGCCAGCAGCCTAGGACTAGCGGGGTTACGCACAGATACGCAGTATTTT.

V is TRBV12-3 or TRBV12-4 and J is TRBJ2-5; unclear D gene. The V gene lost 5 bases and the J gene lost 5 bases, with 9 bases spanning the gap. This CDR3 region has 12 residues. CDR3 sequence: CASSPARETQYF. CDR3 in DNA: TGTGCCAGCAGTCCCGCTCGGGAGACCCAGTACTTC.

The chain employs TRBV19 and TRBJ2-7; D ambiguous. The CDR3 is made up of 11 amino acids. The V end was cut by 6 bases, the J end by 2 bases, with 5 bases between. Looked up from germline, CDR1 is LNHDA and CDR2 is SQIVND (reference sequence). DNA for the CDR3: TGTGCCAGTAGAGGGACCTACGAGCAGTACTTC. Protein product: CASRGTYEQYF.

The chain is built from TRBV7-2 and TRBJ1-1; D unclear. This CDR3 has 13 residues. Trimming took off 2 bases at V and 4 bases at J, with 8 bases between the two ends. CDR1 SGHTA and CDR2 FQGNSA come from the germline V gene. The CDR3 reads CASSLSLGTEAFF. The CDR3 bases are TGTGCCAGCAGCTTATCCTTAGGCACTGAAGCTTTCTTT.

V gene TRBV3-1 (or the pseudogene TRBV3-2) combines with J gene TRBJ2-3, with 9 bases that match TRBD2. Germline CDR1 and CDR2: LGHDT and YNNKEL (reference sequence). The length of the CDR3 is 16 residues. With 3 bases clipped from V and 3 bases from J, the junction kept 7 bases outside the gene matches. The chain's CDR3 is CASSQRGLAGTDTQYF. The CDR3 nucleotides are TGTGCCAGCAGCCAGCGGGGACTAGCTGGGACAGATACGCAGTATTTT.

V is TRBV6-1 and J is TRBJ2-1; possible D gene TRBD2, 7 bases. The V end lost 2 bases, the J end lost 0 bases, and 11 bases lay between the germline ends. CDR1 and CDR2 from the germline V gene are MNHNS and SASEGT. This CDR3 region has 16 residues. The CDR3 here is CASSESGGRSYNEQFF. As DNA, the CDR3 is TGTGCCAGCAGTGAATCCGGGGGGCGCTCCTACAATGAGCAGTTCTTC.

The chain is built from TRBV27 and TRBJ1-4, with 7 nucleotides matching TRBD1. CDR1 MNHEY and CDR2 SMNVEV come from the germline V gene (reference sequence). This CDR3 spans 17 amino acids. V was clipped by 5 bases and J by 5 bases; unmatched bases: 14. CDR3 protein: CASSPPRQGRINEKLFF. The CDR3 coding sequence is TGTGCCAGCAGTCCTCCCCGACAGGGCCGCATCAATGAAAAACTGTTTTTT.

The rearrangement joins TRBV4-3 to TRBJ1-1, with D maybe TRBD1 (5 bases). The CDR3 has 15 residues. Trimming stripped 0 bases from V and 5 bases from J, with 13 bases between. Germline loops: CDR1 LGHNA, CDR2 YSLEER. DNA for the CDR3: TGCGCCAGCAGCCAAGAGGCAGGGCGGTGGACTGAAGCTTTCTTT. Translating it yields CASSQEAGRWTEAFF.

V is TRBV2 and J is TRBJ2-1; 9 bases fit TRBD2. Trimming cost V 1 base and J 1 base; bases outside gene matches: 5. Germline CDR1 SNHLY, CDR2 FYNNEI. There are 17 residues in the CDR3. CDR3 sequence: CASSEDVSGGSYNEQFF. The CDR3 nucleotides are TGTGCCAGCAGTGAAGATGTTAGCGGGGGATCCTACAATGAGCAGTTCTTC.

The CDR3 DNA is TGTGCCAGCAGCCCAACTAGCGAGGGTGAGCAGTTCTTC. This translates into CASSPTSEGEQFF. V and J are TRBV5-4 and TRBJ2-1, with 7 nucleotides matching TRBD2. The CDR3 runs 13 residues. With 4 bases clipped from V and 9 bases from J, the junction kept 7 bases outside the gene matches. Germline-derived CDR1 and CDR2 are SGHNT and YYREEE (reference sequence).

The genes are TRBV19 and TRBJ2-7; D unresolved. Between the trimmed V and J ends, which lost 3 bases and 3 bases, there was a span of 3 bases. This CDR3 is built from 11 residues. Looked up from germline, CDR1 is LNHDA and CDR2 is SQIVND (reference sequence). CDR3 coding DNA: TGTGCCAGTAGTATCGGCTACGAGCAGTACTTC. Translated, it gives CASSIGYEQYF.

This clone was seen only a few times. The genes are TRBV6-1 and TRBJ1-3; D is unresolved. V was trimmed by 3 bases and J by 0 bases, leaving 9 bases between them. This CDR3 has 15 residues. Germline V gene sequence: CDR1 MNHNS, CDR2 SASEGT. CDR3 sequence (DNA): TGTGCCAGCAGTGAGATTCACTACTCTGGAAACACCATATATTTT. Its protein product is CASSEIHYSGNTIYF.

Written as DNA, the CDR3 is TGTGCCAGCAGTTACTCACAGGGAGCTAACTATGGCTACACCTTC. This encodes CASSYSQGANYGYTF. The V call is TRBV6-5, the J call TRBJ1-2; D perhaps matches TRBD1 (6 bases). Germline V gene sequence: CDR1 MNHEY, CDR2 SVGAGI. V lost 0 bases, J lost 0 bases, and 8 bases lay in between. The CDR3 runs to 15 residues.

The J gene is TRBJ2-2, the V gene TRBV28, with 10 bases identical to TRBD1. The CDR3 is 15 residues long. J lost 6 bases, V lost 4 bases, and 5 bases had no gene match. Germline CDR1 is MDHEN and CDR2 is SYDVKM. CDR3 bases: TGTGCCAGCAGTTCAATCGGGACAGGGGCCGGGGAGCTGTTTTTT. Its translation is CASSSIGTGAGELFF. Looking up the rest from reference TRBV28 and TRBJ2-2 gives the full variable domain: DVKVTQSSRYLVKRTGEKVFLECVQDMDHENMFWYRQDPGLGLRLIYFSYDVKMKEKGDIPEGYSVSREKKERFSLILESASTNQTSMYLCASSSIGTGAGELFFGEGSRLTVL.

The chain couples TRBV18 to TRBJ1-5; D is unresolved. The germline gives CDR1 KGHSH, CDR2 LQKENI. Trimming left V 2 bases short and J 0 bases short, with 8 bases between. This CDR3 has 15 amino acids. The CDR3 nucleotides are TGTGCCAGCTCACCATCCGGTTATAGCAATCAGCCCCAGCATTTT. It translates to CASSPSGYSNQPQHF.

V and J are TRBV6-1 and TRBJ2-3, with 7 nucleotides matching TRBD1. The CDR3 has 14 residues. Unmatched junction bases numbered 6, after V lost 3 bases and J lost 6 bases. CDR1 is MNHNS and CDR2 is SASEGT in the germline V gene. As DNA, the CDR3 is TGTGCCAGCAGTGAGGGAAGGGGGCTGGATACGCAGTATTTT. It translates to CASSEGRGLDTQYF.

This rearrangement joins TRBV6-5 to TRBJ1-1, with D possibly matching TRBD1 (5 bases). This CDR3 has 15 amino acids. V dropped 5 bases and J dropped 0 bases, with 13 bases sitting between them. In germline, CDR1 is MNHEY, CDR2 SVGAGI. CDR3 sequence (DNA): TGTGCCAGCAGTCCCGGGGGTCGGTTGAACACTGAAGCTTTCTTT. As protein: CASSPGGRLNTEAFF.

This rearrangement joins TRBV4-3 to TRBJ2-2, with D perhaps TRBD2 (6 bases). The germline CDR1 and CDR2 sequences are LGHNA and YSLEER. V was shortened by 0 bases and J by 0 bases, with 17 bases between the two germline ends. The CDR3 is 19 residues long. CDR3 region: CASSQDGPFGGPNTGELFF. CDR3 coding DNA: TGCGCCAGCAGCCAAGACGGACCGTTCGGGGGTCCGAACACCGGGGAGCTGTTTTTT.

The chain combines TRBV9 with TRBJ1-1; D unclear. Germline V CDR1 and CDR2: SGDLS, YYNGEE. Trimming removed 2 bases from V and 0 bases from J, with 5 bases in between. This CDR3 has 13 residues. The CDR3, as DNA: TGTGCCAGCAGCGTTACTTTGAACACTGAAGCTTTCTTT. It yields the protein CASSVTLNTEAFF. The whole variable domain, filled in from reference TRBV9 and TRBJ1-1, reads DSGVTQTPKHLITATGQRVTLRCSPRSGDLSVYWYQQSLDQGLQFLIQYYNGEERAKGNILERFSAQQFPDLHSELNLSSLELGDSALYFCASSVTLNTEAFFGQGTRLTVV.

The rearrangement links TRBV20-1 to TRBJ1-1; D remains unclear. The CDR3 extends over 11 amino acids. V shed 6 bases and J shed 2 bases, with 7 bases lying between them. Germline CDR1 reads DFQATT; CDR2 reads SNEGSKA (reference sequence). The CDR3 loop is CSAVTNTEAFF. CDR3 bases: TGCAGTGCCGTGACCAACACTGAAGCTTTCTTT.